The T cell receptor (beta chain) described here comes from a study of shared clonotypes between healthy human individuals. CD8 cells classed as naive were CD45RO-negative and positively selected for CCR7, excluding terminally differentiated effector memory CD45RA+ cells. Donors comprised only Caucasian adults living in Nashville, Tennessee. Clones were read by immunoSEQ multiplex PCR, and TCRdb kept only the in-frame ones, dropping some. Here the sample spans millions of clones, about 92% being singletons. This clone was counted a single time. V dropped 1 base and J dropped 3 bases, with 7 bases sitting between them. CDR1 SEHNR and CDR2 FQNEAQ come from the germline V gene (reference sequence). The CDR3 totals 13 residues.

Input material: naive CD8+ T cells from PBMCs. The J gene is TRBJ2-7, the V gene TRBV7-9; D remains ambiguous. This TCR came from a man between 18 and 29 years old in good health. Some clones in this sample may be carry-over from other donors' samples. In nucleotides, the CDR3 is TGTGCCAGCAGCTTAGGACTGAACTACGAGCAGTACTTC. Its protein product is CASSLGLNYEQYF.